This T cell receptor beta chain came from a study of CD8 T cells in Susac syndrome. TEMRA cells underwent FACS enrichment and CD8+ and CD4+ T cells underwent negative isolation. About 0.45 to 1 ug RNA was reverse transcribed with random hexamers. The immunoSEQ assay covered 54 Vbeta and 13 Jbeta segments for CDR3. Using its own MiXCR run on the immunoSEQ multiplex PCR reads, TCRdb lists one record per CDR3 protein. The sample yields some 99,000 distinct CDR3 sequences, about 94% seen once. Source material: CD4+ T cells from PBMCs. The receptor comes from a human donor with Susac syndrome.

CDR3 in DNA: TGCAGCGCCGGGGGGGGGCTCAAAGAGACCCAGTACTTC. Translation: CSAGGGLKETQYF. This sequence joins TRBV29-1 and TRBJ2-5; 8 nucleotides match TRBD2. CDR1 and CDR2 (germline): SQVTM, ANQGSEA. The CDR3 covers 13 residues. The V segment lost 7 bases and the J segment 3 bases; nucleotides outside the gene matches: 7.